This passage covers 26 T cell receptor beta chains from one sample sequenced in a study of T-cell memory formation after mild COVID-19. TCRdb used MiXCR to reprocess the 5' RACE reads, holding one entry per CDR3 protein. The sample holds about 600,000 distinct CDR3 sequences, about 20% seen once. The sequenced sample was PBMCs or a T cell subset sorted from them (not recorded which). The receptors stem from an adult woman who had mild COVID-19 (a few samples of this study predate the infection). Cell type and time point are not known.

The genes are TRBV12-3 or TRBV12-4 and TRBJ2-1; maybe TRBD2 (5 bases). The CDR3 loop spans 13 amino acids. V shed 6 bases and J shed 6 bases, with 12 bases lying between them. CDR3 sequence reads: CASSPGGINEQFF. In nucleotides, the CDR3 is TGTGCCAGCAGCCCTGGAGGAATCAATGAGCAGTTCTTC.

The sample holds a few counts of this clonotype. CDR3 in amino acids: CASSPRQAMSTDTQYF. The CDR3 DNA is TGTGCCAGCAGCCCGAGACAGGCTATGAGCACAGATACGCAGTATTTT. The chain recombines TRBV7-6 with TRBJ2-3; perhaps TRBD1 as D (6 bases). There are 16 residues in the CDR3. Between the trimmed V and J ends, which lost 5 bases and 0 bases, there was a span of 15 bases. Germline assignment: CDR1 SGHVS and CDR2 FNYEAQ.

This clonotype came up a few times. The chain combines TRBV4-1 with TRBJ1-2, with unresolved D. Trimming took 2 bases from V and 3 from J, leaving 13 bases between them. CDR1 is MGHRA, CDR2 YSYEKL, per germline. The CDR3 consists of 15 residues. This CDR3 reads CASSQPGPAHYGYTF. In DNA, the CDR3 is TGCGCCAGCAGCCAACCCGGCCCTGCCCACTATGGCTACACCTTC.

The rearrangement uses TRBV4-2 and TRBJ2-7; D gene uncertain. Trimming removed 0 bases from V and 1 base from J, with 13 bases in between. CDR3 size: 16 residues. Germline V gene lookup returns CDR1 LGHNA and CDR2 YNFKEQ. The CDR3 region is CASSQDGSGGSYEQYF. CDR3 sequence (DNA): TGTGCCAGCAGCCAAGACGGCTCTGGCGGATCCTACGAGCAGTACTTC.

The rearrangement joins TRBV25-1 to TRBJ1-6; tentatively, D is TRBD1 (6 bases). The CDR3 spans 15 residues. Germline CDR1 is MGHDK and CDR2 is SYGVNS. V lost 7 bases, J lost 7 bases, and 17 bases lay in between. CDR3 region: CASTPGGLRNSPLHF. The CDR3 coding sequence is TGTGCCAGCACTCCTGGGGGCCTGAGGAATTCACCCCTCCACTTT.

The gene calls are TRBV24-1 and TRBJ2-1, with TRBD2 matching over 13 bases. Unmatched junction bases numbered 5, after V lost 2 bases and J lost 8 bases. Germline CDR1 reads KGHDR; CDR2 reads SFDVKD. The length of the CDR3 is 16 residues. This CDR3 reads CATSDSGLAGVDEQFF. The CDR3 region has the DNA TGTGCCACCAGTGATTCAGGACTAGCGGGAGTCGATGAGCAGTTCTTC.

V gene TRBV23-1 combines with J gene TRBJ1-5; tentative D call: TRBD1 (5 bases). TRBV23-1 falls under the ORF class, with uncertain function. The CDR3 covers 16 residues. V gave up 0 bases and J gave up 1 base, with 10 bases separating them. The DNA for the CDR3 is TGCGCCAGCAGTCAATCCAAGGGGATCAGCAATCAGCCCCAGCATTTT. Its translation is CASSQSKGISNQPQHF.

This clonotype was seen a handful of times. The chain joins TRBV7-9 to TRBJ2-7; 14 positions match TRBD2. This CDR3 has 16 amino acids. Germline V gene data show CDR1 as SEHNR and CDR2 as FQNEAQ (reference sequence). J gave up 3 bases and V 4 bases, and 5 bases lay outside the gene matches. The CDR3 loop reads CASSSGLAGGLYEQYF. DNA of the CDR3: TGTGCCAGCAGCTCAGGACTAGCGGGGGGACTCTACGAGCAGTACTTC.

The rearrangement joins TRBV6-6 to TRBJ2-3, with D tentatively TRBD2 (7 bases). Germline V lookup: CDR1 MNHNY, CDR2 SVGAGI (reference sequence). V was clipped by 7 bases and J by 4 bases, with 15 bases between them. This CDR3 comprises 14 residues. The CDR3 DNA reads TGTGCCAGCAAGGTCGGGGGGCATTCAGATACGCAGTATTTT. It specifies CASKVGGHSDTQYF.

V gene TRBV4-1 combines with J gene TRBJ2-2; D is undetermined. The CDR3 consists of 12 residues. With 6 bases removed from V and 6 bases from J, the gap between germline ends came to 8 bases. Per germline, CDR1 MGHRA and CDR2 YSYEKL. The chain's CDR3 is CASRGWPGELFF. CDR3 DNA: TGCGCCAGCAGAGGATGGCCCGGGGAGCTGTTTTTT.

A single count supports this clonotype. The CDR3 loop is CASRPTGGRTEAFF. DNA for the CDR3: TGTGCCAGCAGACCCACAGGGGGCAGGACTGAAGCTTTCTTT. This chain connects TRBV6-5 to TRBJ1-1; 9 bases agree with TRBD1. V lost 6 bases to trimming and J lost 5 bases; unmatched junction nucleotides: 7. The germline V gene has CDR1 MNHEY and CDR2 SVGAGI. The CDR3 has 14 residues.

This clonotype has a count of ten or more. The chain couples TRBV7-9 to TRBJ1-1, with 7 positions matching TRBD1. The CDR3 extends over 14 amino acids. Looked up from germline, CDR1 is SEHNR and CDR2 is FQNEAQ (reference sequence). The V segment lost 4 bases and the J segment 1 base; nucleotides outside the gene matches: 3. As DNA, the CDR3 is TGTGCCAGCAGCTCGGACAGGTGGAACACTGAAGCTTTCTTT. Its protein product is CASSSDRWNTEAFF.

The V and J genes are TRBV7-2 and TRBJ1-3; perhaps TRBD1 as D (5 bases). The CDR3 sequence is 15 residues long. With 3 bases removed from V and 0 bases from J, the gap between germline ends came to 9 bases. Germline lookup yields CDR1 SGHTA and CDR2 FQGNSA. CDR3 sequence reads: CASSFGGNSGNTIYF. The CDR3 bases are TGTGCCAGCAGCTTTGGGGGAAACTCTGGAAACACCATATATTTT.

The chain joins TRBV12-3 or TRBV12-4 to TRBJ2-7; possible D gene TRBD2, 5 bases. V was trimmed by 3 bases and J by 10 bases, leaving 19 bases between them. This CDR3 is built from 14 residues. The chain's CDR3 is CASSFGVGSRYQYF. The CDR3 nucleotides read TGTGCCAGCAGTTTCGGGGTAGGTTCTCGCTACCAGTACTTC.

The chain uses TRBV28 and TRBJ2-2, with D unclear. The V gene's germline CDR1 is MDHEN and CDR2 SYDVKM. V lost 10 bases to trimming and J lost 0 bases, with 9 bases between them. The CDR3 has 13 residues. DNA for the CDR3: TGTGCCACCACTTTTTCGAACACCGGGGAGCTGTTTTTT. It translates to CATTFSNTGELFF. The whole variable domain, filled in from reference TRBV28 and TRBJ2-2, reads DVKVTQSSRYLVKRTGEKVFLECVQDMDHENMFWYRQDPGLGLRLIYFSYDVKMKEKGDIPEGYSVSREKKERFSLILESASTNQTSMYLCATTFSNTGELFFGEGSRLTVL.

This clonotype has only a few counts. The gene calls are TRBV5-1 and TRBJ1-5; D might be TRBD1 (5 bases). Germline CDR1 is SGHRS and CDR2 is YFSETQ. The CDR3 runs 15 residues. The V end lost 2 bases, the J end lost 0 bases, and 9 bases lay between the germline ends. As DNA, the CDR3 is TGCGCCAGCAGCTTAGACAGTAATAGCAATCAGCCCCAGCATTTT. This encodes CASSLDSNSNQPQHF.

This chain links TRBV20-1 with TRBJ2-1; D is unclear. V shed 4 bases and J shed 5 bases, with 12 bases lying between them. CDR3 length: 13 amino acids. The germline CDR1 and CDR2 sequences are DFQATT and SNEGSKA (reference sequence). The CDR3 spells CSATWMSDNEQFF. For the CDR3, the DNA is TGCAGTGCTACTTGGATGTCGGACAATGAGCAGTTCTTC.

The V gene is TRBV7-9, the J gene TRBJ1-5, with 9 bases aligning to TRBD1. This CDR3 region has 16 residues. CDR1 is SEHNR and CDR2 is FQNEAQ in the germline V gene (reference sequence). With 5 bases clipped from V and 3 bases from J, the junction kept 8 bases outside the gene matches. DNA of the CDR3: TGTGCCAGCAGCCCCGGGACAGGGACCTTCAATCAGCCCCAGCATTTT. The encoded protein is CASSPGTGTFNQPQHF.

This clonotype was detected only a few times. J is TRBJ2-3 and V is TRBV7-6; possible D gene TRBD2, 6 bases. The length of the CDR3 is 13 residues. The germline V gene encodes CDR1 SGHVS and CDR2 FNYEAQ. V lost 5 bases and J lost 4, with 10 bases in between. The CDR3 DNA is TGTGCCAGCAGCCCAGGGAGGCCAGATACGCAGTATTTT. It codes for CASSPGRPDTQYF. Filled out from reference TRBV7-6 and TRBJ2-3, the complete variable domain reads GAGVSQSPRYKVTKRGQDVALRCDPISGHVSLYWYRQALGQGPEFLTYFNYEAQQDKSGLPNDRFSAERPEGSISTLTIQRTEQRDSAMYRCASSPGRPDTQYFGPGTRLTVL.

V usage is TRBV18 and J usage is TRBJ2-1; D is undetermined. V lost 3 bases and J lost 5, with 14 bases in between. Germline lookup yields CDR1 KGHSH and CDR2 LQKENI. This CDR3 is built from 15 residues. This CDR3 reads CASSPTSLENNEQFF. CDR3 sequence (DNA): TGTGCCAGCTCACCGACCTCGCTTGAAAACAATGAGCAGTTCTTC.

This clonotype was recorded at least ten times. This chain joins TRBV20-1 and TRBJ2-3; 14 bases agree with TRBD2. Unmatched junction bases numbered 5, after V lost 1 base and J lost 5 bases. Germline V CDR1 and CDR2: DFQATT, SNEGSKA (reference sequence). The CDR3 length is 16 residues. The CDR3 reads CSARGLAGGVGDTQYF. The CDR3 DNA reads as TGCAGTGCTAGAGGACTAGCGGGAGGGGTAGGAGATACGCAGTATTTT.

This clonotype was seen at least ten times. The V gene is TRBV14, the J gene TRBJ2-3; TRBD2 matches 9 bases. Germline V gives CDR1 SGHDN, CDR2 FVKESK. V lost 4 bases, J lost 3 bases, and 14 bases stayed unmatched. The CDR3 has 18 amino acids. CDR3 in amino acids: CASSRNFSGRRRTDTQYF. DNA of the CDR3: TGTGCCAGCAGCCGAAACTTTAGCGGGAGAAGGAGGACAGATACGCAGTATTTT.

As for this clonotype: The germline gene is not matched at one end of the junction; a read error may be the cause. The chain joins TRBV7-2 to TRBJ1-1; D not certain. From germline, CDR1 is SGHTA and CDR2 FQGNSA. This CDR3 is 15 amino acids long. The CDR3 reads CASSLVTLPDSEAFF. The CDR3 region has the DNA TGTGCCAGCAGCTTGGTTACCCTCCCGGACTCTGAGGCTTTCTTT.

This clonotype was counted between two and nine times. This chain connects TRBV29-1 to TRBJ2-1, with no clear D. The germline V gene has CDR1 SQVTM and CDR2 ANQGSEA. The V end lost 7 bases, the J end lost 8 bases, and 21 bases lay between the germline ends. The CDR3 has 14 residues. Written as DNA, the CDR3 is TGCAGCGACACGCAAGACCCTCGGGTTGATGAGCAGTTCTTC. Translated, it gives CSDTQDPRVDEQFF.

The chain carries TRBV6-6 and TRBJ1-5, with D possibly being TRBD1 (6 bases). Germline V gives CDR1 MNHNY, CDR2 SVGAGI (reference sequence). Between the trimmed V and J ends, which lost 5 bases and 2 bases, there was a span of 13 bases. The CDR3 sequence is 15 residues long. As DNA, the CDR3 is TGTGCCAGCAGTGTGGACGCAGGGGGCAATCAGCCCCAGCATTTT. Protein product: CASSVDAGGNQPQHF.

As regards this clonotype: One end of the junction varies from germline; a read error may be responsible. The genes are TRBV20-1 and TRBJ2-1; D may be TRBD1 (5 bases). This CDR3 is 13 amino acids long. Germline V gene lookup returns CDR1 DFQATT and CDR2 SNEGSKA (reference sequence). The CDR3 sequence: CSARGGSHNEQFF. CDR3 nucleotides: TGCAGTGCTAGAGGGGGCTCCCACAATGAGCAGTTCTTC.